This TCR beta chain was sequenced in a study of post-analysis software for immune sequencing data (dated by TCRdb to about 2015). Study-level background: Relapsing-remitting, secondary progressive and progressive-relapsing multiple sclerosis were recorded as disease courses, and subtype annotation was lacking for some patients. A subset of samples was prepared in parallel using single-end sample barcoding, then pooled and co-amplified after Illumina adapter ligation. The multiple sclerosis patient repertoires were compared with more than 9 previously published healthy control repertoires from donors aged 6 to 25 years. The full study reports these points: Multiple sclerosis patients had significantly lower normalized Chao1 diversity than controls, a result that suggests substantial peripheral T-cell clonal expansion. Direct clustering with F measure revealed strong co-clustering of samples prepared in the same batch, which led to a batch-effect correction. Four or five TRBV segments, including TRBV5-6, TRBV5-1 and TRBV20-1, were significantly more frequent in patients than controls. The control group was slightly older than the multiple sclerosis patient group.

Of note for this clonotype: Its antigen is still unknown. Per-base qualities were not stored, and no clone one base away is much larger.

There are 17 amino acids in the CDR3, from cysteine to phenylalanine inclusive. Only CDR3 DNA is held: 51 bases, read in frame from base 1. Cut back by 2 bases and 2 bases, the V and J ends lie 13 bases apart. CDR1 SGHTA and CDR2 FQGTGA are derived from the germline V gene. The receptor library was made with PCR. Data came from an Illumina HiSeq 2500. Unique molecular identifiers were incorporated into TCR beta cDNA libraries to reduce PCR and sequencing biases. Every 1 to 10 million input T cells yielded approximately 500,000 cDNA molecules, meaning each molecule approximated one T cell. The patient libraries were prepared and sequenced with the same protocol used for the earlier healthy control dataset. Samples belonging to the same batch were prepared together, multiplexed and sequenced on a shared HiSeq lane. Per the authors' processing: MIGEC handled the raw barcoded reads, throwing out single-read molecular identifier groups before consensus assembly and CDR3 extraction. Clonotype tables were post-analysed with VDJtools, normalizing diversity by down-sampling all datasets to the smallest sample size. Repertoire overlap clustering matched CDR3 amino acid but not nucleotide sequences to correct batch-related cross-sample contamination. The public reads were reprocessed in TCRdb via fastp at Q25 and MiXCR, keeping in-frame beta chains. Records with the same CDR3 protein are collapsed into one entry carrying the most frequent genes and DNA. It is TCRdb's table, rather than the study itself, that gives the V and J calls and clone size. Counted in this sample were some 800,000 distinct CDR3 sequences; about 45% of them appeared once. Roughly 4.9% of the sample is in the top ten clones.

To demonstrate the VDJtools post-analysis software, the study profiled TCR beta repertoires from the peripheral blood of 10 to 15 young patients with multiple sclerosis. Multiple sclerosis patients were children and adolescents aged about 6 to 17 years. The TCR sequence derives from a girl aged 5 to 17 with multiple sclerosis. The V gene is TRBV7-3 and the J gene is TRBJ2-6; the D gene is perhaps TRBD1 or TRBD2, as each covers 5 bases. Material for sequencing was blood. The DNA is TGTGCCAGCAGCTTAGGTTCGGGGCAGGCTGGGGCCAACGTCCTGACTTTC. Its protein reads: CASSLGSGQAGANVLTF.